This TCR beta chain was captured by sequencing in a study of cytomegalovirus exposure and HLA in healthy donors. Notes on the study in general: Most TCR sequences were seen very rarely across donors, but some public TCRs occurred in many. The study put some 150 TCR beta chains on its list as cytomegalovirus-associated. In a later analysis, HLA-associated TCR beta chains were more clonally expanded than equally common others. The analysis excluded some indistinguishable V segments, including TRBV6-2 and TRBV6-3.

Concerning this clone itself: Antigen: not known.

Primers for the PCR totalled 60 Vbeta and 13 Jbeta. Only in-frame clones appear in the TCRdb table, and some are missing; sequencing was by immunoSEQ multiplex PCR. The sample includes over 70,000 clones, under 80% of them seen just once. Germline assignment: CDR1 SGHRS and CDR2 YFSETQ. Trimming cost V 0 bases and J 4 bases; bases outside gene matches: 7. This CDR3 spans 17 amino acids. The sequence was collected from a young man in good health and CMV-seropositive. Sequenced: PBMCs. The chain carries TRBV5-1 and TRBJ2-7; 13 bases align to TRBD2. CDR3 sequence: CASSLAGLAGVAYEQYF. Here the CDR3 DNA reads TGCGCCAGCAGCTTGGCCGGACTAGCGGGAGTAGCTTACGAGCAGTACTTC.